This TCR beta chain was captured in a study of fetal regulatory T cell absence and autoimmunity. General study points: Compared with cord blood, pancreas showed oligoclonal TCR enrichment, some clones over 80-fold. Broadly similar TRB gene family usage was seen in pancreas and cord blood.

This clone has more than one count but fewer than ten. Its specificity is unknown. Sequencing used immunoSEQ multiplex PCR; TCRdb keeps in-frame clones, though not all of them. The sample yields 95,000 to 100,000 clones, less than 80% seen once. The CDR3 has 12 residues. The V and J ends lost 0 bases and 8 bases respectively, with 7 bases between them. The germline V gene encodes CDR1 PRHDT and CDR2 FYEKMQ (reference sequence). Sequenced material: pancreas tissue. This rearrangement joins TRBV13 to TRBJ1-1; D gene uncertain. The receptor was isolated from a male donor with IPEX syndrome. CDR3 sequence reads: CASSLGRTEAFF. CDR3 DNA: TGTGCCAGCAGCTTAGGCCGCACCGAAGCTTTCTTT.